This T cell receptor (beta chain) was sequenced during a study of blood T cell repertoires in COVID-19. Study background: From the United States, Italy and Spain came samples of acute and convalescent COVID-19. The analysed material was cDNA or gDNA that came from T cells, B-cell-depleted T cells, or PBMCs.

Deletions cut 5 bases from V and 0 bases from J, with 17 bases between. Looked up from germline, CDR1 is MNHNY and CDR2 is SVGAGI (reference sequence). CDR3 length equals 16 residues. In the original analysis: Amplified reference gene primers provided the basis for estimating nucleated cell counts. Sequencing used immunoSEQ multiplex PCR; TCRdb keeps in-frame clones, though not all of them. The DNA gave D and trimming, while V, J and clone size come from that table. This table has approximately 70,000 clones, around 90% appearing once. Material for sequencing was peripheral blood. The chain employs TRBV6-6 and TRBJ2-7; tentatively, D is TRBD1 (5 bases). The TCR was taken from a human donor with active COVID-19. The donor label of this sample is uncertain. The CDR3 region has the DNA TGTGCCAGCAGTGCCGACAGTTCCAGGGCCTCCTACGAGCAGTACTTC. Its protein product is CASSADSSRASYEQYF.